The sequence of this TCR beta chain was determined in a study of sequential checkpoint blockade in melanoma. About the research overall: Both treatment sequences were followed by maintenance nivolumab.

As to treatment: randomized to nivolumab then ipilimumab (arm A) or the reverse (arm B). Patients had received no earlier DNA-damaging chemotherapy. From thawed PBMCs, live CD3+CD8+ cells negative for CD19 and CD56 were sorted. Measured with immunoSEQ multiplex PCR; TCRdb has only the in-frame clones, and not every one. The sample contains over 10,000 clones, roughly four fifths of which appear only once. This CDR3 contains 15 residues. V was clipped by 3 bases and J by 8 bases; unmatched bases: 4. The germline gives CDR1 LNHDA, CDR2 SQIVND (reference sequence). Sequencing used CD8+ T cells sorted from blood (inferred from file names), obtained from a patient given nivolumab and ipilimumab in sequence. The chain uses TRBV19 and TRBJ2-1; 13 positions agree with TRBD2. The sequence came from a human donor with melanoma. The CDR3 region is CASSITSGRADEQFF. CDR3 DNA: TGTGCCAGTAGTATCACTAGCGGGAGGGCGGATGAGCAGTTCTTC.